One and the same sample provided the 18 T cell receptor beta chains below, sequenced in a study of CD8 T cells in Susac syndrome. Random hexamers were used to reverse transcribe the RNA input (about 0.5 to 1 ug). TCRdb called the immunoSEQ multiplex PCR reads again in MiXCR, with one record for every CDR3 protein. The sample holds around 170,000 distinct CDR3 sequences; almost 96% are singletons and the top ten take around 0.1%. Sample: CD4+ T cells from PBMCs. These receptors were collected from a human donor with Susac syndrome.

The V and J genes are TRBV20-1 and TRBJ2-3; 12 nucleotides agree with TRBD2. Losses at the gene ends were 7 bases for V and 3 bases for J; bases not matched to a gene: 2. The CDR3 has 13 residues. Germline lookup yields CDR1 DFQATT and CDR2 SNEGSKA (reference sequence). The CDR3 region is CSGTSGETDTQYF. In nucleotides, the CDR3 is TGCAGTGGGACTAGCGGGGAGACAGATACGCAGTATTTT.

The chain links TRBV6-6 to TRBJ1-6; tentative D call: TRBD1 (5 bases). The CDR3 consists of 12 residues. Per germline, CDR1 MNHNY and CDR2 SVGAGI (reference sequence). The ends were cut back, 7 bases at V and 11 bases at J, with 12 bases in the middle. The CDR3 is CASNQPGTPLHF. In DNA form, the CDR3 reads TGTGCCAGCAATCAACCAGGGACACCCCTCCACTTT.

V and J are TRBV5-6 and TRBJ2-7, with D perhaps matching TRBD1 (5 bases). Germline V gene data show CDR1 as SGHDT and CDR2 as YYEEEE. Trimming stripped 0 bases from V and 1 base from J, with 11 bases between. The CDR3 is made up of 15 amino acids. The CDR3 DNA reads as TGTGCCAGCAGCTTGGGTCTTGACAGTTCCTACGAGCAGTACTTC. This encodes CASSLGLDSSYEQYF.

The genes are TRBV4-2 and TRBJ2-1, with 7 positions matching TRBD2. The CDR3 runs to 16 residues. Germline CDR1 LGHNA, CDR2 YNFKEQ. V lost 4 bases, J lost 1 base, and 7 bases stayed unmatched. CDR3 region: CASSRDGGNSYNEQFF. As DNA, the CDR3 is TGTGCCAGCAGCCGGGACGGGGGGAATTCCTACAATGAGCAGTTCTTC.

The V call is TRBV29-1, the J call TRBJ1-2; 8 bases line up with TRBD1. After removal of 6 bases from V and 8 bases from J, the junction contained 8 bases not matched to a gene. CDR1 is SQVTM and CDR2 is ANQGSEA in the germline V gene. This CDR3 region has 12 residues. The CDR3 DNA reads TGCAGCGTCGACAGGGGACTAGGGGGCTACACCTTC. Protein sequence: CSVDRGLGGYTF. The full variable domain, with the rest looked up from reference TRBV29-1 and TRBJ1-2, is SAVISQKPSRDICQRGTSLTIQCQVDSQVTMMFWYRQQPGQSLTLIATANQGSEATYESGFVIDKFPISRPNLTFSTLTVSNMSPEDSSIYLCSVDRGLGGYTFGSGTRLTVV.

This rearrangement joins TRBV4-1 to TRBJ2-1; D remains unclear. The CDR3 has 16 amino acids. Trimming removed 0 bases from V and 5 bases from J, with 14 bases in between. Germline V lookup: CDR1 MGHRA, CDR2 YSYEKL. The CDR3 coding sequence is TGCGCCAGCAGCCAAGAAAGCAGGCGGAGACACAATGAGCAGTTCTTC. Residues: CASSQESRRRHNEQFF.

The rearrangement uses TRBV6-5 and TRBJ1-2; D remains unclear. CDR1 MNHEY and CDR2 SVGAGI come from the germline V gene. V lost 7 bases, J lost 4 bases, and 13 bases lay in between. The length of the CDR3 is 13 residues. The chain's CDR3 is CASTLQPGYGYTF. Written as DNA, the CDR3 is TGTGCCAGCACCCTCCAGCCGGGCTATGGCTACACCTTC.

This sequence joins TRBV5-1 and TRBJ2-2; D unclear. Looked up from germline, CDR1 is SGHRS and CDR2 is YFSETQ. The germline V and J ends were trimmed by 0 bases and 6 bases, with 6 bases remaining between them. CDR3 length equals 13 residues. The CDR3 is CASSLVVSGELFF. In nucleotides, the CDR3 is TGCGCCAGCAGCTTGGTTGTTTCCGGGGAGCTGTTTTTT.

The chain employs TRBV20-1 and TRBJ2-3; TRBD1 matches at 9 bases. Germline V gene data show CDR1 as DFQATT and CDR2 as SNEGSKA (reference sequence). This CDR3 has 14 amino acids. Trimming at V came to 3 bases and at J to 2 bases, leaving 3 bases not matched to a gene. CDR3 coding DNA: TGCAGTGCTAGTCTACAGGGGGCCACAGATACGCAGTATTTT. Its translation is CSASLQGATDTQYF.

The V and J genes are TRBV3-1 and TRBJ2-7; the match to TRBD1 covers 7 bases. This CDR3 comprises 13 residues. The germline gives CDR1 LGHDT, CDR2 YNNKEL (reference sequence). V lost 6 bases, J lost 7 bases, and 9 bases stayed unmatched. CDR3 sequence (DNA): TGTGCCAGCAGACAGGGGTCGGGGCGTGAGCAGTACTTC. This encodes CASRQGSGREQYF.

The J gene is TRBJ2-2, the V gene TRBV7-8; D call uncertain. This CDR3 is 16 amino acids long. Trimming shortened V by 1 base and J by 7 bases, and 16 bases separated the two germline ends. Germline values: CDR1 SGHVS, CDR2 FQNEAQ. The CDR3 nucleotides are TGTGCCAGCAGCTTAGTGGGCGGAGAACGTATCGGGGAGCTGTTTTTT. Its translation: CASSLVGGERIGELFF.

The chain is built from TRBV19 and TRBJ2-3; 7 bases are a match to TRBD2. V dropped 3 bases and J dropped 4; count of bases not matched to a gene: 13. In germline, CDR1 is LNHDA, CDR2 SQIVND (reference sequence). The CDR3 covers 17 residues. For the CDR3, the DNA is TGTGCCAGTAGTATCGGCGGCTCCGGGAGGTTATCAGATACGCAGTATTTT. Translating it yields CASSIGGSGRLSDTQYF.

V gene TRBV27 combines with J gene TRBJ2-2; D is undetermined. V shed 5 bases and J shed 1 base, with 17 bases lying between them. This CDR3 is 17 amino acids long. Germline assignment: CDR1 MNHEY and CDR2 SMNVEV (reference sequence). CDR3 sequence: CASSNPGRRKNTGELFF. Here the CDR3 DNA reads TGTGCCAGCAGTAACCCGGGCAGACGTAAGAACACCGGGGAGCTGTTTTTT.

CDR3 nucleotide sequence: TGTGCCTGGAGTTCGGCTCCGGATGGGGGCTACACCTTC. It specifies CAWSSAPDGGYTF. This chain connects TRBV30 to TRBJ1-2; no definite D call. This CDR3 comprises 13 residues. V shed 2 bases and J shed 8 bases, with 15 bases lying between them. Per the germline V gene, CDR1 is GTSNPN and CDR2 is SVGIG (reference sequence).

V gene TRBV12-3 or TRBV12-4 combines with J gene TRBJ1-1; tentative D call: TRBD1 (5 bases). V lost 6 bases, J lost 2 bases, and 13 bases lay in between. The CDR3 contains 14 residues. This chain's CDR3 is CASRLFGGNTEAFF. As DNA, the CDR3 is TGTGCCAGCAGACTTTTTGGGGGTAACACTGAAGCTTTCTTT.

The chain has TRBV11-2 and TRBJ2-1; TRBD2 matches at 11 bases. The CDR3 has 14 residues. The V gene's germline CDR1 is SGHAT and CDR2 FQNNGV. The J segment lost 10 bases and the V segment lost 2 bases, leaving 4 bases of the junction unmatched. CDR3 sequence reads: CASSLLAGGGEQFF. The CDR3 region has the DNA TGTGCCAGCAGCTTACTAGCGGGGGGAGGGGAGCAGTTCTTC.

The CDR3 DNA reads TGCAGCGGGAGGGCCCTGAACACTGAAGCTTTCTTT. Residues: CSGRALNTEAFF. The chain couples TRBV29-1 to TRBJ1-1; no firm D call. The germline CDR1 and CDR2 sequences are SQVTM and ANQGSEA. This CDR3 comprises 12 residues. The germline V and J ends were trimmed by 7 bases and 0 bases, with 9 bases remaining between them.

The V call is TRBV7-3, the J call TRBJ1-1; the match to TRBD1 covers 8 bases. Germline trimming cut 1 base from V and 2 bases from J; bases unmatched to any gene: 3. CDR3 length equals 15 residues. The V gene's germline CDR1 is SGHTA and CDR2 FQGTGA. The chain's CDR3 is CASSLMGTGNTEAFF. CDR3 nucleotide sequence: TGTGCCAGCAGCTTAATGGGGACAGGTAACACTGAAGCTTTCTTT.